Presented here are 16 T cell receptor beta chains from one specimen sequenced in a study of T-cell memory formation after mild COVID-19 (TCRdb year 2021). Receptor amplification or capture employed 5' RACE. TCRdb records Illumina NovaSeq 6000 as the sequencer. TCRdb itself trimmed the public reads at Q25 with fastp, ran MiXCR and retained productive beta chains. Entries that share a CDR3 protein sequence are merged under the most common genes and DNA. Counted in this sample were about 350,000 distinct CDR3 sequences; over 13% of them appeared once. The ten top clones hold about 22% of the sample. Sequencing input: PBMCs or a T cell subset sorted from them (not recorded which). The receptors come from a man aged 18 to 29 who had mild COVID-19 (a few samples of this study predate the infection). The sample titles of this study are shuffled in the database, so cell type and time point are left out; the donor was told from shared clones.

This chain's CDR3 is CAWTSRKGSLYGYTF. As DNA, the CDR3 is TGTGCCTGGACCTCACGAAAGGGGAGTCTCTATGGCTACACCTTC. The chain couples TRBV30 to TRBJ1-2; weak D call: TRBD1 (5 bases). The germline V and J ends were trimmed by 4 bases and 4 bases, with 19 bases remaining between them. This CDR3 is 15 amino acids long. Germline CDR1 reads GTSNPN; CDR2 reads SVGIG (reference sequence).

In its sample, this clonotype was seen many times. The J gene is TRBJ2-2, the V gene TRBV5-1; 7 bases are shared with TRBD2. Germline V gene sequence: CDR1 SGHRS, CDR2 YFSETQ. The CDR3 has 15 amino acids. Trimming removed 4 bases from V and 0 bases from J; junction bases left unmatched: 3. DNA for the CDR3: TGCGCCAGCAGCCCGAGCGGGACGAACACCGGGGAGCTGTTTTTT. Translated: CASSPSGTNTGELFF. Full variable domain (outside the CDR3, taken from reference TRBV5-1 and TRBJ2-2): KAGVTQTPRYLIKTRGQQVTLSCSPISGHRSVSWYQQTPGQGLQFLFEYFSETQRNKGNFPGRFSGRQFSNSRSEMNVSTLELGDSALYLCASSPSGTNTGELFFGEGSRLTVL.

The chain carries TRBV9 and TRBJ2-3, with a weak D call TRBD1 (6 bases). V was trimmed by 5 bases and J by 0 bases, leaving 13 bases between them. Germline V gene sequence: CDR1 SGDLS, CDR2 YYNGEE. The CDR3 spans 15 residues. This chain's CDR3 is CASSRQVSSTDTQYF. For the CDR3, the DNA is TGTGCCAGCAGTCGACAGGTCTCTAGCACAGATACGCAGTATTTT.

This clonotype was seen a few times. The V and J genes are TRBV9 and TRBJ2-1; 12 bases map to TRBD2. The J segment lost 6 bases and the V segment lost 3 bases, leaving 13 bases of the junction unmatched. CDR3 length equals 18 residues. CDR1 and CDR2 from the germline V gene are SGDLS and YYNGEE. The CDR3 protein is CASSGHLLAGGPGNEQFF. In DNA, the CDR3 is TGTGCCAGCAGCGGTCATCTGCTAGCGGGGGGGCCAGGCAATGAGCAGTTCTTC.

This CDR3 is CAISPSTGWDGYTF. Written as DNA, the CDR3 is TGTGCCATCAGTCCGTCGACAGGGTGGGACGGCTACACCTTC. The chain joins TRBV10-3 to TRBJ1-2; 7 bases map to TRBD1. V shed 5 bases and J 8 bases; nucleotides not matched to a gene: 11. The CDR3 consists of 14 residues. Germline V lookup: CDR1 ENHRY, CDR2 SYGVKD.

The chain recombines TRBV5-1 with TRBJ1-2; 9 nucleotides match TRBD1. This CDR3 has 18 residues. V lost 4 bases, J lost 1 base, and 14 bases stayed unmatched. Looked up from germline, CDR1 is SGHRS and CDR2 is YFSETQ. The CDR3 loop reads CASSLWSGQGRGNYGYTF. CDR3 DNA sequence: TGCGCCAGCAGCCTTTGGTCGGGACAGGGAAGGGGTAACTATGGCTACACCTTC.

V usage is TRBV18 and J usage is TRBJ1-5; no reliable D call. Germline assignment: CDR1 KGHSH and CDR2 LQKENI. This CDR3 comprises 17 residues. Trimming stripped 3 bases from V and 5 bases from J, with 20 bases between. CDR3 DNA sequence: TGTGCCAGCTCACCTGGGATATGGCCGAGCTCCCATCAGCCCCAGCATTTT. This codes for CASSPGIWPSSHQPQHF.

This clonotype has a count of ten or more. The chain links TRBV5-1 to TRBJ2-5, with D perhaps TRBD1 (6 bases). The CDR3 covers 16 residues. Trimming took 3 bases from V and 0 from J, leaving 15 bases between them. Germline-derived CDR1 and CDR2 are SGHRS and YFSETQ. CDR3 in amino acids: CASSYQDSKYQETQYF. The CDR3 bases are TGCGCCAGCAGCTACCAGGACAGCAAGTACCAAGAGACCCAGTACTTC.

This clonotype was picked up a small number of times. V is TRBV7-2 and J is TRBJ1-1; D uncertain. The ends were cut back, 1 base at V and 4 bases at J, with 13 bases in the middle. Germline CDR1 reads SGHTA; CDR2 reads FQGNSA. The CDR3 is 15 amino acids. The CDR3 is CASSLVSMGSTEAFF. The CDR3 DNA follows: TGTGCCAGCAGCTTAGTTAGTATGGGTAGCACTGAAGCTTTCTTT.

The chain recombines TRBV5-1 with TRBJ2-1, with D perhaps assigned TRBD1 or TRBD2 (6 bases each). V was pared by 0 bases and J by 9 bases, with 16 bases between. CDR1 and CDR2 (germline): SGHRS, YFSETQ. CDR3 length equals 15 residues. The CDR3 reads CASSLGGAGNSEQFF. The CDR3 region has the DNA TGCGCCAGCAGCTTGGGGGGGGCCGGAAACAGTGAGCAGTTCTTC.

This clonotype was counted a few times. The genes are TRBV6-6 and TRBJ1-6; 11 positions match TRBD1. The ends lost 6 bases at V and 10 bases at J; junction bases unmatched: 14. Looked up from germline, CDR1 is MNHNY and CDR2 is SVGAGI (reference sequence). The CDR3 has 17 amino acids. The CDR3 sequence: CASRWTGGAGQGSPLHF. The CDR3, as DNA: TGTGCCAGCAGGTGGACAGGGGGCGCGGGGCAAGGATCACCCCTCCACTTT.

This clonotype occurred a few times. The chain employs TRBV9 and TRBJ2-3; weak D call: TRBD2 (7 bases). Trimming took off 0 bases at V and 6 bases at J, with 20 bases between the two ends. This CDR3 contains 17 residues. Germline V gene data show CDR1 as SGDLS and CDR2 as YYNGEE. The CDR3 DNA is TGTGCCAGCAGCGTAGACGTAGGGGGGGGAGGGACCGATACGCAGTATTTT. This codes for CASSVDVGGGGTDTQYF.

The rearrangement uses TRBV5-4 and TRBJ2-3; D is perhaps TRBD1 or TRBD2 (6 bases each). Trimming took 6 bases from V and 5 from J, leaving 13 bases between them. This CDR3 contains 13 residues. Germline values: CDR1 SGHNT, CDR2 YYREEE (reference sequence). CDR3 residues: CASKRGAEDTQYF. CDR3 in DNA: TGTGCCAGCAAGAGGGGGGCCGAAGATACGCAGTATTTT.

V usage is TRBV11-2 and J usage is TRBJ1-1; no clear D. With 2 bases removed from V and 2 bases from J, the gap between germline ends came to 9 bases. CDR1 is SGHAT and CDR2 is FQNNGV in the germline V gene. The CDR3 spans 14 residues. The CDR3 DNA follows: TGTGCCAGCAGCTTAAATAGCGGAAACACTGAAGCTTTCTTT. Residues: CASSLNSGNTEAFF.

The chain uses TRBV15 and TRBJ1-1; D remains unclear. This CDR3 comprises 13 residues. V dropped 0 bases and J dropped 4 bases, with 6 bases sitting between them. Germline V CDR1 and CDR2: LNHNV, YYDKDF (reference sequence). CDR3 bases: TGTGCCACCAGCAGAGATCTGGGCACTGAAGCTTTCTTT. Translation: CATSRDLGTEAFF.

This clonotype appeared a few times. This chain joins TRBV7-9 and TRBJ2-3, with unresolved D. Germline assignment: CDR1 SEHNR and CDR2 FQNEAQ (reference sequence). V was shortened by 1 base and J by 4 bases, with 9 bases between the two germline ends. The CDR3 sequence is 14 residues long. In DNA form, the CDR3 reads TGTGCCAGCAGCTTAGGGGTGGGCCCAGATACGCAGTATTTT. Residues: CASSLGVGPDTQYF.